The T cell receptor beta chain described here comes from a study of blood T cell repertoires in COVID-19. V shed 4 bases and J shed 4 bases, with 9 bases lying between them. The CDR3 totals 13 residues. CDR1 and CDR2 from the germline V gene are LGHDT and YNNKEL (reference sequence). In the study's own analysis: Nucleated cell counts were estimated from reference gene primer amplification. TCRdb keeps only in-frame clones here, not all; method: immunoSEQ multiplex PCR. V and J calls and clone size follow that table, whereas D and trimming were derived from the DNA. The sample has roughly 110,000 clones; more than 70% are singletons.

The specimen sequenced was peripheral blood. The TCR was taken from a woman aged 60-75 years with COVID-19, enrolled during active disease. The chain carries TRBV3-1 (or the pseudogene TRBV3-2) and TRBJ2-3, with D perhaps TRBD2 (5 bases). The CDR3 bases are TGTGCCAGCAGCCTCTCCGGGGCAGATACGCAGTATTTT. This gives the protein CASSLSGADTQYF.